These T cell receptor beta chains were read from a single sample in a study of T cell repertoires in cytomegalovirus infection. One entry per CDR3 protein, called by TCRdb with MiXCR from the reads. The sample includes about 130,000 distinct CDR3 sequences, roughly a third of them seen just once. The antigens these receptors bind are not known. Specimen: CD8+ T cells from cultured PBMCs, collected from culture after CMV antigen stimulation. The receptor source for this set is a human donor in good health (CMV status not recorded). Some clones in this sample may be carry-over from other donors' samples. Each CDR3 is given with its conserved first and last residue. The D gene is left open where the match is weak. Clone size is stated in some rows and not others, as once, few, many or a class when expanded.

V	size	J	D	CDR3	DNA
TRBV6-4	-	TRBJ2-4	-	CASKDAFGNIQYF	TGTGCCAGCAAGGACGCATTCGGAAACATTCAGTACTTC
TRBV14	-	TRBJ2-1	-	CASSQPRVLNEQFF	TGTGCCAGCAGCCAACCCAGGGTTCTCAATGAGCAGTTCTTC
TRBV7-6	few	TRBJ1-3	-	CASSLDLSSGNTIYF	TGTGCCAGCAGCTTAGACCTAAGCTCTGGAAACACCATATATTTT
TRBV12-3/TRBV12-4	-	TRBJ1-2	-	CASTNTIYGYTF	TGTGCCAGCACCAACACGATCTATGGCTACACCTTC
TRBV11-2	-	TRBJ2-5	TRBD2	CAGGGGGEETQYF	TGTGCCGGTGGTGGGGGAGGGGAAGAGACCCAGTACTTC
TRBV7-6	-	TRBJ1-1	-	CASTDTLNTEAFF	TGTGCCAGCACGGACACTTTGAACACTGAAGCTTTCTTT
TRBV6-6	-	TRBJ2-5	-	CASSTPLVRETQYF	TGTGCCAGCAGTACCCCCTTGGTTAGAGAGACCCAGTACTTC
TRBV27	-	TRBJ2-7	-	CASSFGGAAYEQYF	TGTGCCAGCAGTTTTGGTGGGGCGGCCTACGAGCAGTACTTC
TRBV7-9	many	TRBJ2-4	TRBD1	CASSKAPDRANIQYF	TGTGCCAGCAGCAAGGCCCCGGACAGGGCAAACATTCAGTACTTC
TRBV7-4	-	TRBJ2-5	-	CASINSQETQYF	TGTGCCAGCATCAACTCTCAAGAGACCCAGTACTTC
TRBV6-1	-	TRBJ2-3	TRBD2	CASRQTSGTDTQYF	TGTGCCAGCAGACAAACTAGCGGCACAGATACGCAGTATTTT
TRBV28	-	TRBJ1-5	-	CASSWDVSGNQPQHF	TGTGCCAGCAGCTGGGACGTTAGTGGCAATCAGCCCCAGCATTTT
TRBV7-9	-	TRBJ1-6	-	CASSLVGQGYSPLHF	TGTGCCAGCAGCTTAGTTGGGCAGGGATATTCACCCCTCCACTTT
TRBV19	-	TRBJ1-1	-	CASGSTRLTEAFF	TGTGCCAGTGGGTCCACTAGGCTAACTGAAGCTTTCTTT
TRBV3-1	few	TRBJ1-5	-	CASSPDLNGNQPQHF	TGTGCCAGCAGCCCGGACTTAAATGGCAATCAGCCCCAGCATTTT
TRBV23-1	-	TRBJ2-2	-	CATIRGELANTGELFF	TGCGCCACGATTCGAGGGGAACTGGCGAACACCGGGGAGCTGTTTTTT
TRBV3-1	-	TRBJ1-5	-	CASGQGFAGDLGQPQHF	TGTGCCAGCGGCCAAGGGTTCGCGGGGGATTTGGGTCAGCCCCAGCATTTT
TRBV9	few	TRBJ2-3	TRBD2	CASSVGGGLTDTQYF	TGTGCCAGCAGCGTAGGGGGGGGATTAACAGATACGCAGTATTTT
TRBV19	-	TRBJ2-1	TRBD2	CASSPTPGGYNEQFF	TGTGCCAGTAGTCCCACCCCGGGGGGTTACAATGAGCAGTTCTTC
TRBV11-1	-	TRBJ2-7	-	CASSLVYYEQYF	TGTGCCAGCAGCTTAGTGTACTACGAGCAGTACTTC
TRBV6-1	-	TRBJ2-1	TRBD2	CASPLLAGGNDEQFF	TGTGCCAGCCCCCTTCTAGCGGGGGGTAACGATGAGCAGTTCTTC
TRBV20-1	-	TRBJ2-7	-	CSADRGASSYEQYF	TGCAGTGCAGATCGGGGGGCGAGCTCCTACGAGCAGTACTTC
TRBV11-3	-	TRBJ2-1	-	CASSRNSLMMDESTDEQFF	TGTGCCAGCAGCCGCAATTCCCTCATGATGGATGAGAGCACAGATGAGCAGTTCTTC
TRBV5-6	-	TRBJ2-5	-	CASFAGREPQETQYF	TGTGCCAGCTTTGCGGGACGGGAGCCTCAAGAGACCCAGTACTTC
TRBV6-2/TRBV6-3	-	TRBJ2-4	TRBD2	CASSYLPLAGGLAKNIQYF	TGTGCCAGCAGTTACCTTCCCCTAGCGGGGGGTTTAGCCAAAAACATTCAGTACTTC
TRBV2	few	TRBJ2-3	TRBD2	CASSEGIASGQKDTQYF	TGTGCCAGCAGTGAAGGAATTGCTAGCGGGCAAAAAGATACGCAGTATTTT
TRBV7-3	few	TRBJ1-1	-	CASSSGVGNTEAFF	TGTGCCAGCAGCTCAGGGGTTGGGAACACTGAAGCTTTCTTT
TRBV18	few	TRBJ1-1	-	CASSMGDTEAFF	TGTGCCAGCTCAATGGGGGACACTGAAGCTTTCTTT
TRBV20-1	once	TRBJ2-1	TRBD2	CSARDLAGEHEQFF	TGCAGTGCTAGAGATCTAGCGGGAGAGCATGAGCAGTTCTTC
TRBV6-5	-	TRBJ1-2	-	CATASGYGYTF	TGTGCCACCGCGTCTGGCTATGGCTACACCTTC
TRBV11-2	many	TRBJ1-2	-	CASSHGVYVYTF	TGTGCCAGCAGCCATGGGGTATATGTCTACACCTTC
TRBV7-8	many	TRBJ2-7	-	CASSSFKASYEQYF	TGTGCCAGCAGCAGCTTTAAGGCCTCCTACGAGCAGTACTTC
TRBV19	-	TRBJ2-5	TRBD1	CAARDSLHETQYF	TGTGCCGCCCGGGACAGTTTACATGAGACCCAGTACTTC
TRBV4-1	few	TRBJ1-3	-	CASSQGAWDTIYF	TGCGCCAGCAGCCAAGGGGCTTGGGACACCATATATTTT
TRBV7-6	-	TRBJ2-4	-	CASSLGSGIQYF	TGTGCCAGCAGCTTAGGGTCCGGCATTCAGTACTTC
TRBV20-1	once	TRBJ2-1	TRBD2	CSARDPLLAGGPNEQFF	TGCAGTGCTAGAGACCCACTACTAGCGGGGGGGCCCAATGAGCAGTTCTTC
TRBV29-1	-	TRBJ2-1	-	CSVSGGWYNEQFF	TGCAGCGTTAGCGGAGGGTGGTACAATGAGCAGTTCTTC
TRBV15	few	TRBJ2-7	TRBD1	CATSSANRGFYEQYF	TGTGCCACCAGCAGTGCCAACAGGGGTTTCTACGAGCAGTACTTC
TRBV5-1	few	TRBJ2-7	TRBD2	CASSEAGAVYEQYF	TGCGCCAGCAGCGAAGCGGGGGCCGTATACGAGCAGTACTTC
TRBV2	-	TRBJ2-1	-	CASSVREQFF	TGTGCCAGCAGTGTTCGTGAGCAGTTCTTC
TRBV12-3/TRBV12-4	many	TRBJ2-1	-	CASSLGSDEQFF	TGTGCCAGCAGTTTAGGCTCCGATGAGCAGTTCTTC
TRBV28	-	TRBJ2-5	TRBD2	CASSPGEGIRETQYF	TGTGCCAGCAGTCCCGGGGAGGGGATCAGGGAGACCCAGTACTTC